This TCR beta chain was documented in a study of T cell responses to AZD1222 COVID-19 vaccine. Study-level results: Spike was spanned by vaccine-associated CD4 TCRs, with dominance at 160-218 and 743-854. Reportedly, nearly half of unique spike TCRs recognized epitopes outside B.1.351/B.1.1.7 mutations.

Second-dose groups at about 4 or about 12 weeks were pooled. Germline CDR1 SGHRS, CDR2 YFSETQ. The CDR3 consists of 14 residues. Trimming shortened V by 4 bases and J by 7 bases, and 15 bases separated the two germline ends. This clone was seen only once. Antigen specificity is unknown. The assay was immunoSEQ multiplex PCR, and TCRdb's table has in-frame clones only and misses some. The data show tens of thousands of clones, around 90% seen once. V usage is TRBV5-1 and J usage is TRBJ2-1; D gene uncertain. This receptor was identified in an adult who received the AZD1222 COVID-19 vaccine. The specimen was peripheral blood, collected 28 days after the second AZD1222 dose. This CDR3 reads CASSPRSSVNEQFF. The CDR3 nucleotides are TGCGCCAGCAGCCCAAGATCGTCGGTTAATGAGCAGTTCTTC.